These 7 T cell receptor beta chains were sequenced from one sample in a study of blood T cell repertoires in COVID-19. TCRdb's copy holds only in-frame clones and misses some; the assay was immunoSEQ multiplex PCR. Among hundreds of thousands of clones listed, roughly 87% were seen once. The sample consisted of peripheral blood. All receptors come from a human donor in a cohort sampled during active COVID-19.

This clone was counted only a few times. V usage is TRBV5-4 and J usage is TRBJ2-2; 11 bases are shared with TRBD2. The CDR3 extends over 15 amino acids. Per the germline V gene, CDR1 is SGHNT and CDR2 is YYREEE (reference sequence). J gave up 4 bases and V 6 bases, and 5 bases lay outside the gene matches. The CDR3 DNA is TGTGCCAGCAACCCCGGGACTAGCGGCACCGGGGAGCTGTTTTTT. Translated, it gives CASNPGTSGTGELFF. The full variable domain, rest sourced from reference TRBV5-4 and TRBJ2-2, is ETGVTQSPTHLIKTRGQQVTLRCSSQSGHNTVSWYQQALGQGPQFIFQYYREEENGRGNFPPRFSGLQFPNYSSELNVNALELDDSALYLCASNPGTSGTGELFFGEGSRLTVL.

This clone appeared once. The rearrangement uses TRBV27 and TRBJ1-2, with D hard to call. The length of the CDR3 is 15 residues. V was shortened by 2 bases and J by 4 bases, with 14 bases between the two germline ends. The germline V gene encodes CDR1 MNHEY and CDR2 SMNVEV (reference sequence). The CDR3 sequence is CASSLGYRNSYGYTF. The CDR3 DNA reads as TGTGCCAGCAGTTTAGGGTACAGAAACTCCTATGGCTACACCTTC.

The chain employs TRBV3-1 (or the pseudogene TRBV3-2) and TRBJ2-1; D might be TRBD2 (6 bases). Trimming shortened V by 3 bases and J by 5 bases, and 14 bases separated the two germline ends. CDR1 and CDR2 (germline): LGHDT, YNNKEL (reference sequence). This CDR3 has 15 residues. The CDR3 region has the DNA TGTGCCAGCAGCCAGACTAGGGCAGGAGACAATGAGCAGTTCTTC. It is translated as CASSQTRAGDNEQFF.

V is TRBV21-1 and J is TRBJ2-1; the table's D call, TRBD2, was not checked against the DNA. TRBV21-1 is marked as a pseudogene. This CDR3 is 15 amino acids long. The DNA of the CDR3 is TGTGCCAGCAGCAATCCTAGCGGCCGCTACAATGAGCAGTTCTTC. Amino acid sequence: CASSNPSGRYNEQFF.

The chain employs TRBV6-5 and TRBJ2-1, with D possibly TRBD1 on 6 matching bases. Germline lookup yields CDR1 MNHEY and CDR2 SVGAGI. V dropped 0 bases and J dropped 5 bases, with 14 bases sitting between them. The CDR3 spans 16 residues. Here the CDR3 reads CASSYSTGSSHNEQFF. CDR3 DNA: TGTGCCAGCAGTTACTCTACAGGGTCCTCGCACAATGAGCAGTTCTTC.

V is TRBV11-2 and J is TRBJ2-3; D call uncertain. The CDR3 loop spans 14 amino acids. The germline V and J ends were trimmed by 1 base and 5 bases, with 10 bases remaining between them. Germline CDR1 reads SGHAT; CDR2 reads FQNNGV. CDR3 protein: CASSLAGVEDTQYF. CDR3 DNA: TGTGCCAGCAGCTTAGCTGGAGTTGAAGATACGCAGTATTTT.

The chain links TRBV21-1 to TRBJ1-4; the table names TRBD1, a call not compared with the DNA. TRBV21-1 has pseudogene status. The CDR3 spans 14 residues. The CDR3 region has the DNA TGTGCCAGCAGCACACAGGGTTGTAATGAAAAACTGTTTTTT. This translates into CASSTQGCNEKLFF.